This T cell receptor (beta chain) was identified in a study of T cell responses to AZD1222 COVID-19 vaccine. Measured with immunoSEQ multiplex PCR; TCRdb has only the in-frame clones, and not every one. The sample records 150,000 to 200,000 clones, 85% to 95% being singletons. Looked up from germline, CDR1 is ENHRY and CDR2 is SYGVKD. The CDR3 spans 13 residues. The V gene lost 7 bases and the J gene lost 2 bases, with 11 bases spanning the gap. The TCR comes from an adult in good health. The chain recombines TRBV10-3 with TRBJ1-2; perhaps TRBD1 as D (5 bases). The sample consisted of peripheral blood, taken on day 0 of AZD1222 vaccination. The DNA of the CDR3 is TGTGCCATCACACAGGCGCCCAACTATGGCTACACCTTC. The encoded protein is CAITQAPNYGYTF.